These 17 T cell receptor beta chains originate from one sample sequenced in a study of T cells in localized non-small cell lung cancer. Here immunoSEQ multiplex PCR was the method, and the copy in TCRdb shows in-frame clones only, minus some. The data contain fewer than 45,000 clones, around nine tenths of them seen just once; the ten biggest clones take up roughly 2.5%. This specimen consisted of peripheral blood, obtained before any cancer treatment. The receptors derive from a female donor older than 55 with stage I squamous cell lung carcinoma.

Here the CDR3 reads CASSHLTGLGSTEAFF. CDR3 coding DNA: TGCGCCAGCAGCCACCTGACAGGGTTAGGGTCCACTGAAGCTTTCTTT. The chain has TRBV4-1 and TRBJ1-1, with 7 nucleotides matching TRBD1. CDR3 size: 16 residues. After removal of 3 bases from V and 4 bases from J, the junction contained 11 bases not matched to a gene. CDR1 and CDR2 from the germline V gene are MGHRA and YSYEKL.

This clone has only one observation. This chain joins TRBV7-6 and TRBJ1-2; no definite D call. CDR1 and CDR2 from the germline V gene are SGHVS and FNYEAQ. V dropped 5 bases and J dropped 2 bases, with 9 bases sitting between them. The length of the CDR3 is 13 residues. This chain's CDR3 is CASSAAENYGYTF. CDR3 in DNA: TGTGCCAGCAGCGCCGCTGAGAACTATGGCTACACCTTC.

This clone was observed a few times. The chain joins TRBV19 to TRBJ1-1; 7 bases line up with TRBD1. Germline CDR1 LNHDA, CDR2 SQIVND (reference sequence). The CDR3 has 11 amino acids. Germline trimming cut 10 bases from V and 6 bases from J; bases unmatched to any gene: 5. The CDR3 loop is CATEGTAEAFF. The CDR3 DNA reads as TGTGCCACCGAAGGGACAGCTGAAGCTTTCTTT.

The V and J genes are TRBV19 and TRBJ1-4; no clear D gene. The CDR3 extends over 16 amino acids. The germline V gene encodes CDR1 LNHDA and CDR2 SQIVND (reference sequence). V was pared by 5 bases and J by 0 bases, with 13 bases between. CDR3: CASSSHRETTNEKLFF. In DNA form, the CDR3 reads TGTGCCAGTAGTTCACACCGGGAGACAACTAATGAAAAACTGTTTTTT.

V gene TRBV7-2 combines with J gene TRBJ2-2; 9 bases fit TRBD2. The CDR3 is 14 residues long. Germline lookup yields CDR1 SGHTA and CDR2 FQGNSA. V lost 5 bases to trimming and J lost 7 bases; unmatched junction nucleotides: 5. CDR3 residues: CASSRLAVIGELFF. Here the CDR3 DNA reads TGTGCCAGCAGCCGACTAGCGGTAATCGGGGAGCTGTTTTTT.

This clone appeared a single time. The chain joins TRBV2 to TRBJ2-4; TRBD1 agrees at 7 bases. The CDR3 length is 12 residues. Trimming removed 5 bases from V and 9 bases from J; junction bases left unmatched: 4. Germline CDR1 reads SNHLY; CDR2 reads FYNNEI. CDR3 in amino acids: CASSPRDSIQYF. As DNA, the CDR3 is TGTGCCAGCAGTCCCCGGGACAGCATTCAGTACTTC. Variable domain in full (rest from reference TRBV2 and TRBJ2-4): EPEVTQTPSHQVTQMGQEVILRCVPISNHLYFYWYRQILGQKVEFLVSFYNNEISEKSEIFDDQFSVERPDGSNFTLKIRSTKLEDSAMYFCASSPRDSIQYFGAGTRLSVL.

V and J are TRBV5-6 and TRBJ1-2; the match to TRBD1 covers 7 bases. Germline CDR1 reads SGHDT; CDR2 reads YYEEEE. The CDR3 is made up of 14 amino acids. Trimming took 0 bases from V and 6 from J; bases not matched to a gene: 5. CDR3 coding DNA: TGTGCCAGCAGCTTGGATCAGGGGGTCGATGGCTACACCTTC. Encoded protein: CASSLDQGVDGYTF.

The chain employs TRBV11-2 and TRBJ1-2; the match to TRBD1 covers 7 bases. Germline CDR1 reads SGHAT; CDR2 reads FQNNGV. With 8 bases clipped from V and 4 bases from J, the junction kept 4 bases outside the gene matches. This CDR3 has 12 amino acids. CDR3 sequence reads: CASGGQAYGYTF. The DNA for the CDR3 is TGTGCCAGCGGAGGACAGGCCTATGGCTACACCTTC. Full variable domain (rest looked up from reference TRBV11-2 and TRBJ1-2): EAGVAQSPRYKIIEKRQSVAFWCNPISGHATLYWYQQILGQGPKLLIQFQNNGVVDDSQLPKDRFSAERLKGVDSTLKIQPAKLEDSAVYLCASGGQAYGYTFGSGTRLTVV.

As DNA, the CDR3 is TGTGCCAGCCACCGGACTAGCGAGGGCACCGGGGAGCTGTTTTTT. As protein: CASHRTSEGTGELFF. The rearrangement links TRBV6-5 to TRBJ2-2; the match to TRBD2 covers 9 bases. CDR3 size: 15 residues. CDR1 and CDR2 from the germline V gene are MNHEY and SVGAGI. V was pared by 8 bases and J by 4 bases, with 8 bases of the junction left unmatched.

V is TRBV4-2 and J is TRBJ1-3; unclear D gene. Germline CDR1 LGHNA, CDR2 YNFKEQ. The CDR3 contains 16 residues. V shed 0 bases and J shed 0 bases, with 9 bases lying between them. The CDR3 sequence is CASSQDFQASGNTIYF. The CDR3 bases are TGTGCCAGCAGCCAAGATTTTCAGGCCTCTGGAAACACCATATATTTT.

The rearrangement joins TRBV19 to TRBJ2-2; 13 positions agree with TRBD2. Losses at the gene ends were 1 base for V and 0 bases for J; bases not matched to a gene: 2. Germline V CDR1 and CDR2: LNHDA, SQIVND (reference sequence). There are 18 residues in the CDR3. The CDR3 bases are TGTGCCAGTAGTATAGGGACTAGCGGGAGAGCGAACACCGGGGAGCTGTTTTTT. This translates into CASSIGTSGRANTGELFF.

The chain uses TRBV5-1 and TRBJ2-6; D call uncertain. Germline assignment: CDR1 SGHRS and CDR2 YFSETQ. Trimming took off 5 bases at V and 1 base at J, with 10 bases between the two ends. This CDR3 is 15 amino acids long. In DNA, the CDR3 is TGCGCCAGCAGGCCTCAGGTTTCTGGGGCCAACGTCCTGACTTTC. Translation gives CASRPQVSGANVLTF.

The V call is TRBV19, the J call TRBJ1-5; D not certain. V was shortened by 3 bases and J by 8 bases, with 11 bases between the two germline ends. CDR3 length equals 13 residues. The germline gives CDR1 LNHDA, CDR2 SQIVND (reference sequence). The CDR3 DNA sequence: TGTGCCAGTAGTATCGGTAGTCGGGAGCCCCAGCATTTT. Translated, it gives CASSIGSREPQHF.

The rearrangement joins TRBV2 to TRBJ2-7; D is ambiguous. V lost 4 bases, J lost 13 bases, and 14 bases lay in between. The CDR3 length is 11 residues. The germline V gene has CDR1 SNHLY and CDR2 FYNNEI. DNA of the CDR3: TGTGCCAGCAGTGCTGCGCGGATGGAATACTTC. It yields the protein CASSAARMEYF.

The chain uses TRBV13 and TRBJ2-4, with TRBD2 as a possible D gene (6 bases). In germline, CDR1 is PRHDT, CDR2 FYEKMQ (reference sequence). Deletions cut 5 bases from V and 7 bases from J, with 15 bases between. There are 14 residues in the CDR3. The CDR3 nucleotides are TGTGCCAGCAGCCATGTCTCTAGCGTTAACATTCAGTACTTC. Translating gives CASSHVSSVNIQYF.

This clone ranks as medium-sized. The chain combines TRBV7-3 with TRBJ2-1, with 9 nucleotides matching TRBD2. The J segment lost 4 bases and the V segment lost 3 bases, leaving 1 base of the junction unmatched. CDR1 SGHTA and CDR2 FQGTGA come from the germline V gene. The CDR3 length is 14 residues. This chain's CDR3 is CASSLTSGYNEQFF. CDR3 bases: TGTGCCAGCAGCTTGACTAGCGGATACAATGAGCAGTTCTTC. Looking up the rest from reference TRBV7-3 and TRBJ2-1 gives the full variable domain: GAGVSQTPSNKVTEKGKYVELRCDPISGHTALYWYRQSLGQGPEFLIYFQGTGAADDSGLPNDRFFAVRPEGSVSTLKIQRTERGDSAVYLCASSLTSGYNEQFFGPGTRLTVL.

The chain uses TRBV5-1 and TRBJ2-5; the D call may be TRBD1 or TRBD2 (5 bases each). Germline assignment: CDR1 SGHRS and CDR2 YFSETQ. The V end lost 0 bases, the J end lost 3 bases, and 9 bases lay between the germline ends. The CDR3 spans 14 residues. CDR3 sequence: CASSLAREKETQYF. Here the CDR3 DNA reads TGCGCCAGCAGCTTGGCCAGGGAGAAAGAGACCCAGTACTTC.